What follows is one T cell receptor (beta chain) and its context. Participants were placed into cohorts based on the clinical history they reported. Donors of Cohort 3 who recovered were those that had two negative PCRs, clearance, or symptom resolution. The sample is drawn from a study of blood T cell repertoires in COVID-19. As processed by the authors: Reference gene primer amplification gave nucleated cell count estimates. The protocol was immunoSEQ multiplex PCR, while the TCRdb copy is restricted to in-frame clones and leaves out a portion. The D gene and trimming were derived from the DNA, and the V and J assignments and clone size from that table. The sample lists fewer than 600,000 clones, roughly 90% occurring once. The sequencing input was PBMCs or T cells enriched from blood (not recorded which). This TCR was recovered from a middle-aged woman who had recovered from COVID-19.

The CDR3 nucleotides are TGTGCCAGCAGCAAGGGGGGGTCCTACAATAGCAATCAGCCCCAGCATTTT. Translation gives CASSKGGSYNSNQPQHF. V is TRBV7-8 and J is TRBJ1-5; possible D gene TRBD1, 6 bases. CDR1 is SGHVS, CDR2 FQNEAQ, per germline. V was pared by 5 bases and J by 0 bases, with 17 bases between. CDR3 size: 17 residues. Together with reference TRBV7-8 and TRBJ1-5, the CDR3 gives the full variable domain: GAGVSQSPRYKVAKRGQDVALRCDPISGHVSLFWYQQALGQGPEFLTYFQNEAQLDKSGLPSDRFFAERPEGSVSTLKIQRTQQEDSAVYLCASSKGGSYNSNQPQHFGDGTRLSIL.